This entry lists 10 T cell receptor beta chains sequenced from one sample in a study of regulatory T cells in long-lasting Graves disease. The authors built TCR beta libraries using iRepertoire HTBI primers and Arm-PCR of CDR3 regions. MiXCR, applied by TCRdb to the multiplex PCR reads, yields one record per CDR3 protein. The table lists approximately 350,000 distinct CDR3 sequences, roughly 20% of them singletons. Time point reported: persistent/refractory GD, antithyroid drugs over 5 years with positive TRAb. With RNA extracted from PBMCs as input, the TCR library was made. Sequenced material: peripheral blood mononuclear cells (PBMCs), taken when the disease was refractory, from a patient treated with antithyroid drugs. These receptors all come from a woman aged 35 to 49 with Graves disease.

This clonotype was seen many times. The gene calls are TRBV29-1 and TRBJ1-1; D is undetermined. The CDR3 runs 11 residues. Trimming stripped 5 bases from V and 5 bases from J, with 9 bases between. Germline CDR1 is SQVTM and CDR2 is ANQGSEA. The CDR3 bases are TGCAGCGTTTTATTAGGGACTGAAGCTTTCTTT. It translates to CSVLLGTEAFF.

A single count supports this clonotype. This rearrangement joins TRBV5-1 to TRBJ2-1; 10 nucleotides line up with TRBD2. Trimming at V came to 1 base and at J to 4 bases, leaving 2 bases not matched to a gene. The CDR3 has 15 residues. Germline values: CDR1 SGHRS, CDR2 YFSETQ. In DNA form, the CDR3 reads TGCGCCAGCAGCTTGACTAGCGGGAAATACAATGAGCAGTTCTTC. Protein: CASSLTSGKYNEQFF.

This clonotype showed up many times. The genes are TRBV6-5 and TRBJ2-5; D remains ambiguous. The CDR3 loop spans 17 amino acids. V was pared by 2 bases and J by 0 bases, with 16 bases between. Germline assignment: CDR1 MNHEY and CDR2 SVGAGI. The CDR3 loop reads CASSYPNIFQYQETQYF. The CDR3 DNA reads TGTGCCAGCAGTTACCCTAACATTTTCCAGTACCAAGAGACCCAGTACTTC.

This clonotype was recorded at least ten times. The rearrangement links TRBV15 to TRBJ1-4; 8 nucleotides align to TRBD1. Trimming at V came to 1 base and at J to 5 bases, leaving 15 bases not matched to a gene. Germline CDR1 LNHNV, CDR2 YYDKDF (reference sequence). The CDR3 is 19 amino acids. The CDR3 region has the DNA TGTGCCACCAGCAGAGGTTGGGGATACAGGGGGGTGGAGAATGAAAAACTGTTTTTT. This gives the protein CATSRGWGYRGVENEKLFF. The complete variable domain, with remaining parts taken from reference TRBV15 and TRBJ1-4, reads DAMVIQNPRYQVTQFGKPVTLSCSQTLNHNVMYWYQQKSSQAPKLLFHYYDKDFNNEADTPDNFQSRRPNTSFCFLDIRSPGLGDTAMYLCATSRGWGYRGVENEKLFFGSGTQLSVL.

A remark on this clonotype: A much larger clone differs from this one at a single base, so this may be a read error. The chain is built from TRBV2 and TRBJ2-4; TRBD2 might be the D (5 bases). CDR3 length: 13 amino acids. Germline CDR1 SNHLY, CDR2 FYNNEI. The CDR3 nucleotides read TGTGCCAGCGGAGGTCTAGCCAAAACCATTCAGTACTTC. This codes for CASGGLAKTIQYF.

This clonotype has more than one count but fewer than ten. The chain uses TRBV6-1 and TRBJ1-3; no reliable D call. V lost 6 bases and J 8 bases, leaving 8 bases between the germline ends. The CDR3 covers 11 residues. Germline lookup yields CDR1 MNHNS and CDR2 SASEGT. As DNA, the CDR3 is TGTGCCAGCAGAAAAACACACACCATATATTTT. Its protein is CASRKTHTIYF.

V and J are TRBV5-1 and TRBJ2-6; the match to TRBD1 covers 8 bases. The junction had 6 bases not matched to a gene; V was cut back by 1 base and J by 3 bases. Germline-derived CDR1 and CDR2 are SGHRS and YFSETQ. This CDR3 region has 17 residues. Here the CDR3 DNA reads TGCGCCAGCAGCTTGAGTCAGGGGGCCAATGGGGCCAACGTCCTGACTTTC. As protein: CASSLSQGANGANVLTF.

The chain couples TRBV10-3 to TRBJ1-2; D ambiguous. This CDR3 contains 13 residues. The V end lost 5 bases, the J end lost 2 bases, and 9 bases lay between the germline ends. The germline CDR1 and CDR2 sequences are ENHRY and SYGVKD. The CDR3 spells CAISYDVNYGYTF. DNA for the CDR3: TGTGCCATCAGTTATGACGTGAACTATGGCTACACCTTC.

This clonotype turned up a few times. The CDR3 region is CASSSAKTVQETQYF. The CDR3 nucleotides are TGTGCCAGCAGTTCCGCAAAAACGGTCCAAGAGACCCAGTACTTC. This chain joins TRBV6-5 and TRBJ2-5; D gene ambiguous. The CDR3 runs 15 residues. The V and J ends lost 4 bases and 1 base respectively, with 13 bases between them. Per germline, CDR1 MNHEY and CDR2 SVGAGI.

This clonotype was recorded a few times. V is TRBV7-9 and J is TRBJ2-5; no firm D call. This CDR3 has 13 amino acids. Germline V CDR1 and CDR2: SEHNR, FQNEAQ (reference sequence). Trimming removed 7 bases from V and 3 bases from J, with 12 bases in between. CDR3 DNA: TGTGCCAGCACCCCCGGGTGGAAAGAGACCCAGTACTTC. This encodes CASTPGWKETQYF.